The sample holds many counts of the clone carrying this T cell receptor beta chain. The antigen remains undetermined. This entry comes from a study of T cells in Graves' hyperthyroidism and ophthalmopathy. The study, taken as a whole, reports: The authors' 13 V-J model separated ophthalmopathy from stable hyperthyroidism. The model identified upcoming ophthalmopathy a median 6.5 months ahead of onset.

The germline V gene encodes CDR1 LNHDA and CDR2 SQIVND (reference sequence). CDR3 length equals 14 residues. Between the trimmed V and J ends, which lost 5 bases and 0 bases, there was a span of 10 bases. Researchers took RNA transcripts and amplified the TCR beta CDR3 regions from them. The HTBI primer set was used in a first-round RT-PCR of the TCR CDR3. Each CDR3 protein is one row after TCRdb ran MiXCR on the multiplex PCR reads. The data contain approximately 700,000 distinct CDR3 sequences, just under 45% of them singletons. The chain is built from TRBV19 and TRBJ1-2; D ambiguous. This clonotype was obtained from an adult man with Graves' disease, either hyperthyroidism or ophthalmopathy (not recorded which). The sequenced material came from peripheral blood or thyroid tissue (not recorded which). The CDR3 nucleotides read TGTGCCAGTAGTCGATCGGACGCTAACTATGGCTACACCTTC. Translated, it gives CASSRSDANYGYTF.